The source of this T cell receptor beta chain is a study of TIL therapy for anti-PD-1-resistant metastatic lung cancer. Background on the study: Tumors had a median PD-L1 proportion score of 5% to 6.5%.

A few counts support this clone. Time point in this sample: pre-treatment sample, taken before nivolumab and TIL therapy. Pleural nodules or supraclavicular lymph nodes made up most of the excised metastases sampled. Tumors were harvested before any PD-1/PD-L1 blockade. Adults with stage 4 NSCLC were enrolled in a phase I trial. The libraries were made with immunoSEQ v3. Each library reached about 2 million read pairs, or about 4.5-6.5 million at deep level. Clones were read by immunoSEQ multiplex PCR, and TCRdb kept only the in-frame ones, dropping some. The sample has some 10,000 clones, about 57% seen once. Germline lookup yields CDR1 SEHNR and CDR2 FQNEAQ (reference sequence). Trimming removed 5 bases from V and 6 bases from J, with 17 bases in between. The CDR3 consists of 15 residues.

The gene calls are TRBV7-9 and TRBJ2-1; D assignment may be TRBD1 or TRBD2 (7 bases each). Sample: tumor tissue, taken at baseline. The source of this sequence is a person aged 25 to 80 with non-small cell lung cancer. CDR3 protein: CASSAPLRGGNEQFF. CDR3 bases: TGTGCCAGCAGCGCGCCACTCAGGGGGGGCAATGAGCAGTTCTTC.